These 10 T cell receptor beta chains share one sample of origin, sequenced in a study of cytomegalovirus exposure and HLA in healthy donors. The PCR had 60 Vbeta and 13 Jbeta primers. Measured with immunoSEQ multiplex PCR; TCRdb has only the in-frame clones, and not every one. The repertoire includes 130,000 to 150,000 clones, roughly 77% of them detected once, and 2.5% to 3.5% sits in the top ten. Sequencing input: PBMCs. The receptors here all came from a female donor in good health and CMV-seronegative.

This chain links TRBV6-6 with TRBJ1-1; D gene ambiguous. The CDR3 length is 13 residues. In germline, CDR1 is MNHNY, CDR2 SVGAGI (reference sequence). V was shortened by 4 bases and J by 4 bases, with 10 bases between the two germline ends. The CDR3 DNA reads TGTGCCAGCAGTTCGACACCAGGCACTGAAGCTTTCTTT. It is translated as CASSSTPGTEAFF.

The rearrangement links TRBV7-9 to TRBJ2-2; unclear D gene. Trimming cost V 3 bases and J 1 base, with 3 bases left between them. The germline CDR1 and CDR2 sequences are SEHNR and FQNEAQ (reference sequence). The CDR3 is 13 amino acids. Here the CDR3 DNA reads TGTGCCAGCAGCTTCGGGAACACCGGGGAGCTGTTTTTT. Its translation: CASSFGNTGELFF. Filled out from reference TRBV7-9 and TRBJ2-2, the complete variable domain reads DTGVSQNPRHKITKRGQNVTFRCDPISEHNRLYWYRQTLGQGPEFLTYFQNEAQLEKSRLLSDRFSAERPKGSFSTLEIQRTEQGDSAMYLCASSFGNTGELFFGEGSRLTVL.

The rearrangement uses TRBV27 and TRBJ2-1; 9 bases map to TRBD2. Germline V lookup: CDR1 MNHEY, CDR2 SMNVEV (reference sequence). After removal of 8 bases from V and 6 bases from J, the junction contained 11 bases not matched to a gene. The CDR3 runs to 15 residues. The CDR3 nucleotides read TGTGCCAGCGCGACCTTAGCGGGAGTTCTCAATGAGCAGTTCTTC. This sequence encodes CASATLAGVLNEQFF.

This chain connects TRBV7-8 to TRBJ2-3; D is ambiguous. V lost 5 bases, J lost 0 bases, and 9 bases lay in between. The CDR3 runs 14 residues. The V gene's germline CDR1 is SGHVS and CDR2 FQNEAQ. CDR3 sequence: CASSLTSSTDTQYF. The CDR3 DNA reads as TGTGCCAGCAGCCTAACTTCTAGCACAGATACGCAGTATTTT. The variable domain in full, with the rest retrieved from reference TRBV7-8 and TRBJ2-3, is GAGVSQSPRYKVAKRGQDVALRCDPISGHVSLFWYQQALGQGPEFLTYFQNEAQLDKSGLPSDRFFAERPEGSVSTLKIQRTQQEDSAVYLCASSLTSSTDTQYFGPGTRLTVL.

The V gene is TRBV10-2, the J gene TRBJ1-2; D may be TRBD1 (5 bases). Between the trimmed V and J ends, which lost 5 bases and 6 bases, there was a span of 16 bases. The germline V gene encodes CDR1 WSHSY and CDR2 SAAADI. The CDR3 totals 14 residues. CDR3 amino acids: CASSYNVGRDGYTF. DNA for the CDR3: TGCGCCAGCAGTTACAACGTCGGCAGGGATGGCTACACCTTC.

As DNA, the CDR3 is TGTGCCAGCAGTCCGCGGGCCTCTGAAGCTTTCTTT. It yields the protein CASSPRASEAFF. V and J are TRBV6-1 and TRBJ1-1; D not resolved. CDR3 length equals 12 residues. The V end lost 5 bases, the J end lost 6 bases, and 10 bases lay between the germline ends. Germline V gene sequence: CDR1 MNHNS, CDR2 SASEGT.

The rearrangement joins TRBV7-3 to TRBJ1-1, with D possibly TRBD1 on 6 matching bases. The V end was cut by 4 bases, the J end by 1 base, with 10 bases between. This CDR3 is built from 14 residues. Germline V gene sequence: CDR1 SGHTA, CDR2 FQGTGA. DNA for the CDR3: TGTGCCAGCAGCTCGGCGGGGGCGAACACTGAAGCTTTCTTT. Encoded protein: CASSSAGANTEAFF.

V is TRBV19 and J is TRBJ1-4, with 9 nucleotides matching TRBD1. V shed 3 bases, J shed 7 bases, and the junction held 6 bases outside the gene matches. CDR3 length equals 15 residues. Germline loops: CDR1 LNHDA, CDR2 SQIVND (reference sequence). The CDR3 DNA reads TGTGCCAGTAGTATGTCGGGACAGGGCATTGAAAAACTGTTTTTT. It is translated as CASSMSGQGIEKLFF.

This rearrangement joins TRBV10-1 to TRBJ2-7; 9 bases line up with TRBD1. The CDR3 contains 14 residues. Germline CDR1 is WNHNN and CDR2 is SYGVQD (reference sequence). Trimming cost V 4 bases and J 3 bases; bases outside gene matches: 4. CDR3 nucleotide sequence: TGCGCCAGCAGTGCCGGGACAGGGATCTACGAGCAGTACTTC. It is translated as CASSAGTGIYEQYF.

This clone has only a few counts. V and J are TRBV30 and TRBJ2-3, with 7 bases identical to TRBD1. V was pared by 1 base and J by 4 bases, with 5 bases of the junction left unmatched. This CDR3 region has 14 residues. Germline CDR1 and CDR2: GTSNPN and SVGIG (reference sequence). CDR3 protein: CAWSEGGRADTQYF. The CDR3 DNA is TGTGCCTGGAGTGAAGGGGGCAGAGCAGATACGCAGTATTTT. Filled out from reference TRBV30 and TRBJ2-3, the complete variable domain reads SQTIHQWPATLVQPVGSPLSLECTVEGTSNPNLYWYRQAAGRGLQLLFYSVGIGQISSEVPQNLSASRPQDRQFILSSKKLLLSDSGFYLCAWSEGGRADTQYFGPGTRLTVL.